This entry lists 22 T cell receptor beta chains sequenced from one sample in a study of T cell changes during pregnancy in multiple sclerosis. Method: immunoSEQ multiplex PCR; TCRdb's copy keeps in-frame clones and lacks some. This sample yields about 110,000 clones, of which about 90% are seen a single time; 1.6% belongs to the top ten. This sample comprised peripheral blood, obtained before pregnancy. The origin of the receptors is a female donor with multiple sclerosis, enrolled in a pregnancy study.

The chain carries TRBV4-2 and TRBJ2-1; 8 bases align to TRBD2. V lost 6 bases and J lost 9; bases outside the gene matches: 4. CDR1 and CDR2 from the germline V gene are LGHNA and YNFKEQ. This CDR3 has 12 residues. CDR3 coding DNA: TGTGCCAGCAGAACCGGGGGGGGTGAGCAGTTCTTC. It is translated as CASRTGGGEQFF.

To note about this clone: This sample also contains other DNA sequences that code for the same CDR3. The rearrangement joins TRBV14 to TRBJ1-1; D unresolved. Germline CDR1 reads SGHDN; CDR2 reads FVKESK. V lost 2 bases to trimming and J lost 8 bases, with 12 bases between them. The CDR3 has 13 residues. The CDR3 DNA reads as TGTGCCAGCAGCCAAAGTACGCGAACCGAAGCTTTCTTT. It is translated as CASSQSTRTEAFF.

V usage is TRBV18 and J usage is TRBJ2-7; 9 nucleotides align to TRBD2. The trim removed 8 bases at V and 0 bases at J, leaving 5 bases unmatched. CDR3 length equals 14 residues. Germline CDR1 and CDR2: KGHSH and LQKENI. The CDR3 DNA follows: TGTGCCAGCAAGACTAGCGGAACCTCCTACGAGCAGTACTTC. Translation: CASKTSGTSYEQYF. The variable domain in full, with the rest retrieved from reference TRBV18 and TRBJ2-7, is NAGVMQNPRHLVRRRGQEARLRCSPMKGHSHVYWYRQLPEEGLKFMVYLQKENIIDESGMPKERFSAEFPKEGPSILRIQQVVRGDSAAYFCASKTSGTSYEQYFGPGTRLTVT.

V is TRBV19 and J is TRBJ1-2, with TRBD1 matching over 7 bases. Germline trimming cut 7 bases from V and 2 bases from J; bases unmatched to any gene: 4. The CDR3 sequence is 13 residues long. Germline assignment: CDR1 LNHDA and CDR2 SQIVND (reference sequence). The CDR3 loop is CASTPGGNYGYTF. The CDR3 DNA follows: TGTGCCAGTACCCCAGGGGGAAACTATGGCTACACCTTC. Complete variable domain (other parts from reference TRBV19 and TRBJ1-2): DGGITQSPKYLFRKEGQNVTLSCEQNLNHDAMYWYRQDPGQGLRLIYYSQIVNDFQKGDIAEGYSVSREKKESFPLTVTSAQKNPTAFYLCASTPGGNYGYTFGSGTRLTVV.

The CDR3 sequence: CASTPGTGPFRQFF. The CDR3 DNA sequence: TGTGCCAGCACTCCCGGGACAGGGCCCTTCCGGCAGTTCTTC. This chain joins TRBV5-8 and TRBJ2-1; 9 bases line up with TRBD1. The germline CDR1 and CDR2 sequences are SGHTS and YDEGEE. V lost 6 bases and J lost 12; bases outside the gene matches: 13. The CDR3 has 14 residues.

The chain recombines TRBV19 with TRBJ1-1; tentative D call: TRBD1 (6 bases). The germline V gene encodes CDR1 LNHDA and CDR2 SQIVND (reference sequence). V was pared by 5 bases and J by 3 bases, with 31 bases between. The CDR3 extends over 20 amino acids. The CDR3 protein is CASSLGWVKLQGISDTEAFF. Written as DNA, the CDR3 is TGTGCCAGTAGTTTGGGGTGGGTAAAATTACAGGGTATTTCGGACACTGAAGCTTTCTTT. Full variable domain (outside the CDR3, taken from reference TRBV19 and TRBJ1-1): DGGITQSPKYLFRKEGQNVTLSCEQNLNHDAMYWYRQDPGQGLRLIYYSQIVNDFQKGDIAEGYSVSREKKESFPLTVTSAQKNPTAFYLCASSLGWVKLQGISDTEAFFGQGTRLTVV.

The rearrangement links TRBV7-9 to TRBJ1-2; 7 nucleotides align to TRBD1. This CDR3 region has 15 residues. The V and J ends lost 1 base and 8 bases, in that order; junction bases with no gene match: 10. CDR1 and CDR2 (germline): SEHNR, FQNEAQ (reference sequence). In nucleotides, the CDR3 is TGTGCCAGCAGCTTAGACCGACAGGGCTTTGGGGGCTACACCTTC. Amino acid sequence: CASSLDRQGFGGYTF.

V usage is TRBV7-9 and J usage is TRBJ1-6; TRBD1 matches at 9 bases. V was clipped by 5 bases and J by 7 bases; unmatched bases: 6. The CDR3 extends over 15 amino acids. Per germline, CDR1 SEHNR and CDR2 FQNEAQ (reference sequence). CDR3 region: CASSPGTGKNSPLHF. The CDR3 DNA reads TGTGCCAGCAGCCCTGGGACAGGGAAAAATTCACCCCTCCACTTT. The full variable domain, in which reference TRBV7-9 and TRBJ1-6 provide the parts outside the CDR3, is DTGVSQNPRHKITKRGQNVTFRCDPISEHNRLYWYRQTLGQGPEFLTYFQNEAQLEKSRLLSDRFSAERPKGSFSTLEIQRTEQGDSAMYLCASSPGTGKNSPLHFGNGTRLTVT.

This chain connects TRBV7-3 to TRBJ2-7; 8 bases agree with TRBD1. The CDR3 is made up of 18 amino acids. Germline V lookup: CDR1 SGHTA, CDR2 FQGTGA. With V trimmed by 2 bases and J by 5 bases, 17 bases remained unmatched. The CDR3 loop is CASSLWTVTAGGANEQYF. DNA of the CDR3: TGTGCCAGCAGCTTATGGACCGTTACGGCAGGGGGCGCGAACGAGCAGTACTTC. Supplemented by reference TRBV7-3 and TRBJ2-7, the full variable domain reads GAGVSQTPSNKVTEKGKYVELRCDPISGHTALYWYRQSLGQGPEFLIYFQGTGAADDSGLPNDRFFAVRPEGSVSTLKIQRTERGDSAVYLCASSLWTVTAGGANEQYFGPGTRLTVT.

CDR3 nucleotides: TGTGCCAGCAGCTGGGCTTGGGCCTACGAGCAGTACTTC. As protein: CASSWAWAYEQYF. The chain recombines TRBV5-6 with TRBJ2-7; D unresolved. Germline V gives CDR1 SGHDT, CDR2 YYEEEE. The germline V and J ends were trimmed by 3 bases and 2 bases, with 9 bases remaining between them. The CDR3 has 13 amino acids. Looking up the rest from reference TRBV5-6 and TRBJ2-7 gives the full variable domain: DAGVTQSPTHLIKTRGQQVTLRCSPKSGHDTVSWYQQALGQGPQFIFQYYEEEERQRGNFPDRFSGHQFPNYSSELNVNALLLGDSALYLCASSWAWAYEQYFGPGTRLTVT.

This chain uses TRBV2 with TRBJ1-5; weak D call: TRBD1 (5 bases). The CDR3 runs to 13 residues. Germline loops: CDR1 SNHLY, CDR2 FYNNEI. With 10 bases removed from V and 0 bases from J, the gap between germline ends came to 10 bases. The CDR3: CATQTASNQPQHF. Here the CDR3 DNA reads TGTGCCACCCAGACAGCTAGCAATCAGCCCCAGCATTTT.

Note on this clone: One end of the junction fails to match germline, which may point to a read error. This rearrangement joins TRBV7-3 to TRBJ2-2, with D tentatively TRBD2 (5 bases). The CDR3 spans 15 residues. CDR1 is SGHTA, CDR2 FQGTGA, per germline. The CDR3: CATSQSSANTGELFF. The DNA of the CDR3 is TGTGCCACCAGCCAAAGTAGCGCGAACACCGGGGAGCTGTTTTTT.

This sequence joins TRBV6-5 and TRBJ2-1; D ambiguous. The V and J ends lost 6 bases and 0 bases respectively, with 12 bases between them. Germline CDR1 is MNHEY and CDR2 is SVGAGI. This CDR3 has 15 residues. The CDR3, as DNA: TGTGCCAGCAGCGCCGACGGAGTCTCCTACAATGAGCAGTTCTTC. The encoded protein is CASSADGVSYNEQFF.

This sequence joins TRBV2 and TRBJ2-7; possibly TRBD1 for D (6 bases). Germline CDR1 and CDR2: SNHLY and FYNNEI. The CDR3 length is 15 residues. Deletions cut 5 bases from V and 1 base from J, with 15 bases between. In DNA, the CDR3 is TGTGCCAGCAGTTACAGGGTTCTTTCTTCCTACGAGCAGTACTTC. Encoded protein: CASSYRVLSSYEQYF. The full variable domain, completed using reference TRBV2 and TRBJ2-7, is EPEVTQTPSHQVTQMGQEVILRCVPISNHLYFYWYRQILGQKVEFLVSFYNNEISEKSEIFDDQFSVERPDGSNFTLKIRSTKLEDSAMYFCASSYRVLSSYEQYFGPGTRLTVT.

This chain connects TRBV28 to TRBJ2-7; 14 bases map to TRBD2. The CDR3 runs 16 residues. Per germline, CDR1 MDHEN and CDR2 SYDVKM. V lost 5 bases and J lost 7; bases outside the gene matches: 10. The CDR3 protein is CASSPSGTSGSGEQYF. CDR3 DNA sequence: TGTGCCAGCAGTCCTTCTGGGACTAGCGGGAGTGGAGAGCAGTACTTC.

The chain combines TRBV6-6 with TRBJ1-1; 7 nucleotides match TRBD1. Germline CDR1 and CDR2: MNHNY and SVGAGI (reference sequence). CDR3 length: 15 amino acids. Trimming removed 0 bases from V and 3 bases from J; junction bases left unmatched: 4. The DNA of the CDR3 is TGTGCCAGCAGTTACTCGACCAGGGGGGACACTGAAGCTTTCTTT. Residues: CASSYSTRGDTEAFF.

V and J are TRBV19 and TRBJ1-1, with TRBD1 as a possible D gene (6 bases). In germline, CDR1 is LNHDA, CDR2 SQIVND (reference sequence). The V gene lost 2 bases and the J gene lost 1 base, with 11 bases spanning the gap. This CDR3 comprises 15 residues. The CDR3 DNA follows: TGTGCCAGTAGTATATCCCAGGGGCGGAACACTGAAGCTTTCTTT. Translation gives CASSISQGRNTEAFF.

V gene TRBV6-5 combines with J gene TRBJ2-3; TRBD2 is a possible D gene (5 bases). V dropped 6 bases and J dropped 2 bases, with 12 bases sitting between them. CDR1 MNHEY and CDR2 SVGAGI come from the germline V gene. The CDR3 is 14 amino acids. The CDR3 protein is CASSITRYTDTQYF. The CDR3 DNA sequence: TGTGCCAGCAGCATAACTAGATACACAGATACGCAGTATTTT.

The genes are TRBV5-1 and TRBJ2-7, with 8 bases aligning to TRBD1. The germline CDR1 and CDR2 sequences are SGHRS and YFSETQ. V shed 4 bases and J 6 bases; nucleotides not matched to a gene: 9. The CDR3 spans 14 residues. This CDR3 reads CASSAGTGFGEQYF. The CDR3 coding sequence is TGCGCCAGCAGCGCCGGGACAGGTTTCGGCGAGCAGTACTTC.

The V gene is TRBV19, the J gene TRBJ1-4, with a weak D call TRBD1 (5 bases). With 3 bases removed from V and 2 bases from J, the gap between germline ends came to 7 bases. Germline V gene lookup returns CDR1 LNHDA and CDR2 SQIVND (reference sequence). This CDR3 is 14 amino acids long. CDR3 DNA: TGTGCCAGTAGTATGCGGGGGACTAATGAAAAACTGTTTTTT. Amino acids: CASSMRGTNEKLFF.

The chain has TRBV7-8 and TRBJ1-1; D perhaps matches TRBD1 (6 bases). Per the germline V gene, CDR1 is SGHVS and CDR2 is FQNEAQ. The CDR3 length is 16 residues. Deletions cut 2 bases from V and 4 bases from J, with 17 bases between. CDR3 DNA sequence: TGTGCCAGCAGCTTACCCCGGACAGTAATGGGCACTGAAGCTTTCTTT. As protein: CASSLPRTVMGTEAFF.

CDR3 sequence (DNA): TGTGCCAGCAGTTACGACAGTGCTGGCGAGCAGTACTTC. Amino acids: CASSYDSAGEQYF. V usage is TRBV6-6 and J usage is TRBJ2-7, with a possible D match to TRBD1 (5 bases). The V gene lost 2 bases and the J gene lost 6 bases, with 11 bases spanning the gap. The CDR3 runs 13 residues. CDR1 and CDR2 from the germline V gene are MNHNY and SVGAGI (reference sequence).